Below are 6 T cell receptor beta chains sequenced from a single sample in a study of T cells expressing NK-cell markers. Reprocessing the 5' RACE reads, TCRdb reports a single entry for every CDR3 protein and omits DNA. The listing contains some 140,000 distinct CDR3 sequences. Input material: blood T cells: a sorted CD56 or NKG2C T cell subset, CD4+ or CD8+ T cells, or bulk PBMC T cells (not recorded which). The origin of the receptors is a woman aged 45-65 years in good health.

The chain carries TRBV28 and TRBJ2-7; TCRdb calls TRBD2, which cannot be checked without DNA. This CDR3 has 16 residues. Germline V lookup: CDR1 MDHEN, CDR2 SYDVKM. The CDR3 region is CASSPGSGRAVYEQYF.

CDR3 protein: CASSGGSGGRETQYF. The chain recombines TRBV9 with TRBJ2-5; TCRdb names TRBD1, which stays unverified in the absence of DNA. The CDR3 consists of 15 residues. The germline V gene encodes CDR1 SGDLS and CDR2 YYNGEE.

The chain employs TRBV5-1 and TRBJ2-1; without DNA, the TCRdb call of TRBD1 cannot be checked. The germline CDR1 and CDR2 sequences are SGHRS and YFSETQ. There are 15 residues in the CDR3. This CDR3 reads CASSLTGGYYNEQFF.

The chain has TRBV10-3 and TRBJ2-2; there is no DNA to check the TCRdb D call of TRBD2. The CDR3 spans 17 residues. CDR1 and CDR2 (germline): ENHRY, SYGVKD. This CDR3 reads CAISDSSGRADTGELFF.

This chain joins TRBV29-1 and TRBJ2-2; the D gene TCRdb calls, TRBD2, cannot be checked with no DNA. The CDR3 is 15 amino acids. From germline, CDR1 is SQVTM and CDR2 ANQGSEA. The CDR3 spells CSVGGVEGRAGELFF.

V usage is TRBV11-2 and J usage is TRBJ2-7. CDR1 is SGHAT, CDR2 FQNNGV, per germline. The length of the CDR3 is 13 residues. CDR3 loop: CASSFERRYEQYF.